The 17 T cell receptor beta chains in this list originate from one sample, sequenced in a study of T-cell reconstitution after alpha-beta-depleted transplantation in children. This sample's TCRbeta library carried unique molecular identifier barcodes. MiXCR was run by TCRdb on the PCR reads, yielding one entry per CDR3 protein. The data hold just under 550,000 distinct CDR3 sequences, with about 18% observed a single time. Material: PBMCs from the stem cell graft donor, obtained from the stem cell graft. These receptors originate from a human donor who donated a stem cell graft to a child with acute lymphoblastic leukemia.

The rearrangement links TRBV5-1 to TRBJ2-2; TRBD2 matches at 11 bases. Germline V gene sequence: CDR1 SGHRS, CDR2 YFSETQ. This CDR3 comprises 17 residues. After removal of 4 bases from V and 3 bases from J, the junction contained 8 bases not matched to a gene. The CDR3 here is CASSHRTSGYYTGELFF. CDR3 DNA sequence: TGCGCCAGCAGCCACCGGACTAGCGGGTATTACACCGGGGAGCTGTTTTTT.

The V call is TRBV5-1, the J call TRBJ2-5, with D possibly TRBD1 on 6 matching bases. CDR1 and CDR2 from the germline V gene are SGHRS and YFSETQ. V lost 4 bases and J lost 2, with 18 bases in between. The CDR3 extends over 16 amino acids. CDR3: CASSPGHSGTQETQYF. Here the CDR3 DNA reads TGCGCCAGCAGCCCTGGCCACTCGGGGACACAAGAGACCCAGTACTTC.

This chain uses TRBV7-9 with TRBJ2-7; 10 nucleotides match TRBD1. The CDR3 has 15 residues. With 1 base clipped from V and 3 bases from J, the junction kept 3 bases outside the gene matches. The germline V gene encodes CDR1 SEHNR and CDR2 FQNEAQ (reference sequence). The CDR3, as DNA: TGTGCCAGCAGCTTAGGATGGGACAGGGGCTACGAGCAGTACTTC. It translates to CASSLGWDRGYEQYF.

This clonotype appeared many times. This sequence joins TRBV20-1 and TRBJ2-3, with unresolved D. The CDR3 extends over 11 amino acids. V gave up 5 bases and J gave up 4 bases, with 7 bases separating them. CDR1 and CDR2 (germline): DFQATT, SNEGSKA (reference sequence). This chain's CDR3 is CSASSADTQYF. CDR3 nucleotides: TGCAGTGCTTCCAGTGCAGATACGCAGTATTTT.

J is TRBJ1-2 and V is TRBV5-1, with D tentatively TRBD1 (6 bases). CDR1 and CDR2 (germline): SGHRS, YFSETQ. V was pared by 0 bases and J by 8 bases, with 14 bases between. The CDR3 has 14 amino acids. In DNA form, the CDR3 reads TGCGCCAGCAGCTTGGTAACAGGGAAAATAGGCTACACCTTC. It yields the protein CASSLVTGKIGYTF. Variable domain in full (rest from reference TRBV5-1 and TRBJ1-2): KAGVTQTPRYLIKTRGQQVTLSCSPISGHRSVSWYQQTPGQGLQFLFEYFSETQRNKGNFPGRFSGRQFSNSRSEMNVSTLELGDSALYLCASSLVTGKIGYTFGSGTRLTVV.

The chain carries TRBV27 and TRBJ2-3; D tentatively fits TRBD1 or TRBD2 (6 bases each). Germline V CDR1 and CDR2: MNHEY, SMNVEV (reference sequence). The CDR3 runs to 14 residues. V dropped 3 bases and J dropped 2 bases, with 9 bases sitting between them. The CDR3 DNA follows: TGTGCCAGCAGTTTTGGGGGGCCCACAGATACGCAGTATTTT. This encodes CASSFGGPTDTQYF.

The genes are TRBV27 and TRBJ2-1, with 11 nucleotides matching TRBD2. The length of the CDR3 is 17 residues. CDR1 is MNHEY, CDR2 SMNVEV, per germline (reference sequence). V was clipped by 6 bases and J by 4 bases; unmatched bases: 11. In nucleotides, the CDR3 is TGTGCCAGCAGATTCACTAGCGGGAGTAGACGATACAATGAGCAGTTCTTC. Its protein is CASRFTSGSRRYNEQFF.

This clonotype was found a few times. The V and J genes are TRBV6-2 or TRBV6-3 and TRBJ2-2, with a tentative D call TRBD2 (6 bases). CDR1 is MNHEY, CDR2 SVGEGT, per germline. The ends were cut back, 8 bases at V and 2 bases at J, with 18 bases in the middle. The CDR3 covers 16 residues. Written as DNA, the CDR3 is TGTGCCAGCCCCCTAGTAGCGGTAACTAACACCGGGGAGCTGTTTTTT. Amino acid sequence: CASPLVAVTNTGELFF.

The chain uses TRBV7-9 and TRBJ2-5; 9 positions match TRBD1. Germline CDR1 and CDR2: SEHNR and FQNEAQ (reference sequence). This CDR3 has 13 residues. V shed 7 bases and J 3 bases; nucleotides not matched to a gene: 3. In nucleotides, the CDR3 is TGTGCCAGCACGGGACAGGGAAAAGAGACCCAGTACTTC. The encoded protein is CASTGQGKETQYF.

The chain carries TRBV27 and TRBJ1-2, with a possible D match to TRBD1 (6 bases). Germline V gives CDR1 MNHEY, CDR2 SMNVEV (reference sequence). Trimming pared 2 bases from V and 4 bases from J, leaving 17 bases between. This CDR3 has 16 residues. CDR3 nucleotide sequence: TGTGCCAGCAGTTTAATTTCGGGGGCACTGCTCTATGGCTACACCTTC. It is translated as CASSLISGALLYGYTF.

This clonotype has more than one count but fewer than ten. The chain joins TRBV7-9 to TRBJ2-7; no clear D. V lost 3 bases and J lost 2, with 11 bases in between. Germline-derived CDR1 and CDR2 are SEHNR and FQNEAQ (reference sequence). This CDR3 has 14 residues. For the CDR3, the DNA is TGTGCCAGCAGCTTCTGGCTAACAGCCTACGAGCAGTACTTC. Amino acids: CASSFWLTAYEQYF.

The table lists this clonotype with many counts. This chain links TRBV20-1 with TRBJ1-2, with TRBD1 matching 7 bases. The V segment lost 6 bases and the J segment 8 bases; nucleotides outside the gene matches: 12. The CDR3 sequence is 13 residues long. The germline CDR1 and CDR2 sequences are DFQATT and SNEGSKA (reference sequence). CDR3 loop: CSAPDRDRGGYTF. In nucleotides, the CDR3 is TGCAGTGCACCCGACAGGGATCGGGGAGGCTACACCTTC.

This clonotype occurred a few times. The V and J genes are TRBV10-2 and TRBJ1-5, with unresolved D. Per the germline V gene, CDR1 is WSHSY and CDR2 is SAAADI. This CDR3 comprises 16 residues. V dropped 2 bases and J dropped 1 base, with 12 bases sitting between them. Here the CDR3 DNA reads TGCGCCAGCAGTGAGACGGGCTGGTCAAGCAATCAGCCCCAGCATTTT. It yields the protein CASSETGWSSNQPQHF.

At least ten counts were recorded for this clonotype. The chain couples TRBV20-1 to TRBJ1-6; possible D gene TRBD1, 6 bases. V lost 1 base, J lost 8 bases, and 15 bases lay in between. CDR1 is DFQATT, CDR2 SNEGSKA, per germline (reference sequence). The CDR3 is 15 residues long. CDR3 nucleotides: TGCAGTGCTAGAGTATCAAGGACAGAAGATTCACCCCTCCACTTT. Amino acid sequence: CSARVSRTEDSPLHF.

The rearrangement links TRBV5-1 to TRBJ2-1, with 15 bases matching TRBD2. V lost 0 bases to trimming and J lost 11 bases; unmatched junction nucleotides: 6. Germline values: CDR1 SGHRS, CDR2 YFSETQ. This CDR3 comprises 16 residues. CDR3 in amino acids: CASSLAPGLAGGKQFF. Written as DNA, the CDR3 is TGCGCCAGCAGCTTGGCCCCGGGACTAGCGGGAGGCAAGCAGTTCTTC.

The rearrangement links TRBV20-1 to TRBJ2-2, with D hard to call. This CDR3 has 14 residues. V dropped 2 bases and J dropped 3 bases, with 10 bases sitting between them. Germline-derived CDR1 and CDR2 are DFQATT and SNEGSKA (reference sequence). CDR3 in DNA: TGCAGTGCTAGATGGGGAACGTACACCGGGGAGCTGTTTTTT. Translating gives CSARWGTYTGELFF.

There are a few counts of this clonotype. The chain has TRBV27 and TRBJ2-1, with D maybe TRBD1 (7 bases). This CDR3 comprises 12 residues. Germline V CDR1 and CDR2: MNHEY, SMNVEV (reference sequence). Trimming removed 6 bases from V and 10 bases from J, with 13 bases in between. The CDR3 DNA sequence: TGTGCCAGCAGCCGACAGGGACTGGAGCAGTTCTTC. Its protein product is CASSRQGLEQFF.